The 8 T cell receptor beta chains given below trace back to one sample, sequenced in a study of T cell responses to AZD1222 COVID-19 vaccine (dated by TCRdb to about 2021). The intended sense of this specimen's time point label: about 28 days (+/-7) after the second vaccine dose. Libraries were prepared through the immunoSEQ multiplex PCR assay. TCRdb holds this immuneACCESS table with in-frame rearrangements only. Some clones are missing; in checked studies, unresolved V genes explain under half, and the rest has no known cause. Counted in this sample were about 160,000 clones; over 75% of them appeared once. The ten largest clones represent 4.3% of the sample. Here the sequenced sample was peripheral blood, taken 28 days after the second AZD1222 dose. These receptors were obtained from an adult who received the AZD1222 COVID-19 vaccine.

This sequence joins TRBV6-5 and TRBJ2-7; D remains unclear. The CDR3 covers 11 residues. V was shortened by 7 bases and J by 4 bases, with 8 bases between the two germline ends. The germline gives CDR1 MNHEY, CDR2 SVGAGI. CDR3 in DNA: TGTGCCAGCACCTTTGGGTACGAGCAGTACTTC. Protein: CASTFGYEQYF.

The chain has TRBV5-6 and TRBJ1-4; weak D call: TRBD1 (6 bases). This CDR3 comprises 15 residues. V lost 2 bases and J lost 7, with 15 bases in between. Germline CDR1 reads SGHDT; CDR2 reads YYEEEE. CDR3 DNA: TGTGCCAGCAGCTTCGGGTGGGGGGCAGGTGAAAAACTGTTTTTT. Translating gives CASSFGWGAGEKLFF.

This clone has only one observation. Here the CDR3 reads CASSPESYEQYF. The CDR3 DNA sequence: TGTGCCAGCTCACCGGAGTCGTACGAGCAGTACTTC. V gene TRBV18 combines with J gene TRBJ2-7; no definite D call. The CDR3 covers 12 residues. Trimming shortened V by 3 bases and J by 4 bases, and 7 bases separated the two germline ends. Germline loops: CDR1 KGHSH, CDR2 LQKENI.

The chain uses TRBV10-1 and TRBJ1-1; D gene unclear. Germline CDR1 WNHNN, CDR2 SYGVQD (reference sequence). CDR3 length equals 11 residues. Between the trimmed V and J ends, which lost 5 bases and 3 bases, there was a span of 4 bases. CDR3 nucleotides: TGCGCCAGCAGTAGGGACACTGAAGCTTTCTTT. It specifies CASSRDTEAFF.

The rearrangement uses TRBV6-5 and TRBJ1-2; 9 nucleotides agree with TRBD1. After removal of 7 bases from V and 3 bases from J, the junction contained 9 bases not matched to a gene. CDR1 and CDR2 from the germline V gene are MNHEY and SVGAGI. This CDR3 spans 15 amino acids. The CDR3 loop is CASKERDRVDYGYTF. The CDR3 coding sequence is TGTGCCAGCAAGGAGAGGGACAGGGTGGACTATGGCTACACCTTC.

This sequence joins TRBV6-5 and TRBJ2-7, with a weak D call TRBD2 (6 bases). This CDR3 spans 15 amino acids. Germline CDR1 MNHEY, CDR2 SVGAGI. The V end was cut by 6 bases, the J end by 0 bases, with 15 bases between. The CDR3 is CASSMTGGISYEQYF. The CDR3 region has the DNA TGTGCCAGCAGCATGACCGGAGGGATCTCCTACGAGCAGTACTTC.

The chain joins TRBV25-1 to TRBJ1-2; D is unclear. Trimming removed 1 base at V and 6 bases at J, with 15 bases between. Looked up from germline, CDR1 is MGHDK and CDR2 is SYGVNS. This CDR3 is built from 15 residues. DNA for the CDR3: TGTGCCAGCAGTGAATCCTCGGTAATTGGGGATGGCTACACCTTC. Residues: CASSESSVIGDGYTF.

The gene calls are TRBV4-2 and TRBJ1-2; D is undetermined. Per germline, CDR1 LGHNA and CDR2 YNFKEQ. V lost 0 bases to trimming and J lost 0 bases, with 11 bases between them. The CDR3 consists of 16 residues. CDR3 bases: TGTGCCAGCAGCCAAGATATATCCGGGTCTAACTATGGCTACACCTTC. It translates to CASSQDISGSNYGYTF.